The clone carrying this T cell receptor beta chain showed up just a few times. This sample was taken from a study of T cells in Graves' hyperthyroidism and ophthalmopathy. Amplification of TCR beta CDR3 regions was performed using RNA transcripts as template. An initial round of RT-PCR targeting the TCR CDR3 relied on the HTBI primer set. TCRdb reprocessed the multiplex PCR reads with MiXCR, giving one entry per CDR3 protein. This sample has approximately 560,000 distinct CDR3 sequences, with roughly 46% found just once. Trimming stripped 2 bases from V and 3 bases from J, with 13 bases between. CDR3 length equals 14 residues. Looked up from germline, CDR1 is DFQATT and CDR2 is SNEGSKA (reference sequence).

The sequencing sample was made of peripheral blood or thyroid tissue (not recorded which). This receptor was identified in a woman in her late teens or twenties with Graves' hyperthyroidism. This sequence joins TRBV20-1 and TRBJ1-1; D ambiguous. In nucleotides, the CDR3 is TGCAGTGCTAGATGGTCGGGCAGGCACACTGAAGCTTTCTTT. Protein sequence: CSARWSGRHTEAFF.